These T cell receptor beta chains were read from a single sample in a study of blood T cell repertoires in COVID-19. TCRdb keeps only in-frame clones here, not all; method: immunoSEQ multiplex PCR. The data hold roughly 230,000 clones, with roughly 85% observed a single time. Sequenced material: peripheral blood. Receptors originate from a man aged 35-49 years with acute or convalescent COVID-19. The CDR3 runs from the conserved cysteine through the conserved F or W. The D gene is left open where the match is weak. Clone size is stated in some rows and not others, as once, few, many or a class when expanded.

v_call	j_call	d_call	clone_size	cdr3_nt	cdr3_aa
TRBV5-6	TRBJ1-4	TRBD1	-	TGTGCCAGCAGCTCTTTACAGGGGACAAATGAAAAACTGTTTTTT	CASSSLQGTNEKLFF
TRBV5-6	TRBJ1-2	TRBD1	-	TGTGCCAGCAGTCCCCCCGGGACAGTGCATGGCTACACCTTC	CASSPPGTVHGYTF
TRBV3-1/TRBV3-2	TRBJ1-1	-	-	TGTGCCAGCAGCCTCAGACCCCCCGGGACTGAAGCTTTCTTT	CASSLRPPGTEAFF
TRBV5-1	TRBJ1-1	-	-	TGCGCCAGCAGCCAGAAGGGGTCGGAGAACACTGAAGCTTTCTTT	CASSQKGSENTEAFF
TRBV16	TRBJ1-1	-	-	TGTGCCAGCAGCCCCAACGTAGCTGAAGCTTTCTTT	CASSPNVAEAFF
TRBV4-1	TRBJ1-2	-	-	TGCGCCAGCAGCCAAGTCGTGGGGCTTGATGGCTACACCTTC	CASSQVVGLDGYTF
TRBV13	TRBJ2-1	TRBD2	-	TGTGCCAGCAGCTCTCCGGGACTAGCATACCACAATGAGCAGTTCTTC	CASSSPGLAYHNEQFF
TRBV28	TRBJ1-1	-	-	TGTGCCAGCAGTCCCAGGGCTCTGAACACTGAAGCTTTCTTT	CASSPRALNTEAFF
TRBV7-9	TRBJ2-7	-	-	TGTGCCAGCAGCTTAGCACGGAACTCCGGGTCCTACGAGCAGTACTTC	CASSLARNSGSYEQYF
TRBV4-3	TRBJ2-2	-	-	TGCGCCAGCAGCCAGGGGGGTGGGACCGGGGAGCTGTTTTTT	CASSQGGGTGELFF
TRBV7-8	TRBJ1-6	-	-	TGTGCCAGCAGCTTAGAAAGAACGGGGATAACTAATTCACCCCTCCACTTT	CASSLERTGITNSPLHF
TRBV5-1	TRBJ1-4	-	few	TGCGCCAGCAGCTTAGGAAGCACTGACTTTAATGAAAAACTGTTTTTT	CASSLGSTDFNEKLFF
TRBV7-9	TRBJ1-2	-	-	TGTGCCAGCAGCTTAACCCAACAGGACCTCTATGGCTACACCTTC	CASSLTQQDLYGYTF
TRBV28	TRBJ1-2	-	-	TGTGCCAGCAGTTCTTACTATGGCTACACCTTC	CASSSYYGYTF
TRBV5-1	TRBJ2-6	-	-	TGCGCCAGCAGCATCCAGGGGGGTGGCAACGTCCTGACTTTC	CASSIQGGGNVLTF
TRBV7-8	TRBJ1-1	-	once	TGTGCCAGCAGCTCCGGGGAGGTGCCCCAAGACATGAACACTGAAGCTTTCTTT	CASSSGEVPQDMNTEAFF
TRBV4-2	TRBJ1-3	TRBD1	-	TGTGCCAGCAGTCGTGACAGGGCAAACTCTGGAAACACCATATATTTT	CASSRDRANSGNTIYF
TRBV9	TRBJ1-1	TRBD1	-	TGTGCCAGCAGCGTAGGTGGCGGGACAGGGGGCCCGGACACTGAAGCTTTCTTT	CASSVGGGTGGPDTEAFF
TRBV5-6	TRBJ2-2	TRBD2	-	TGTGCCAGCAGCTTGGAAGCGGGGGGGCGAACCGGGGAGCTGTTTTTT	CASSLEAGGRTGELFF
TRBV5-1	TRBJ2-3	-	-	TGCGCCAGCGGAGGAGTAACCACCACCACAGATACGCAGTATTTT	CASGGVTTTTDTQYF
TRBV18	TRBJ2-1	-	-	TGTGCCAGCTCAGTGACAGCATACAATGAGCAGTTCTTC	CASSVTAYNEQFF
TRBV5-1	TRBJ1-6	TRBD1	-	TGCGCCAGCAGCATAGAGGACAGGGGCCGTTCACCCCTCCACTTT	CASSIEDRGRSPLHF
TRBV4-1	TRBJ1-3	TRBD1	-	TGCGCCAGCAGCCTCCTCCCCGGGACAGGGGTAGGAAACACCATATATTTT	CASSLLPGTGVGNTIYF
TRBV19	TRBJ2-7	-	-	TGTGCCAGTACCCAGGGAAGCTCCTACGAGCAGTACTTC	CASTQGSSYEQYF